Below are 3 T cell receptor beta chains sequenced from a single sample in a study of blood T cells in healthy people across ages. Primed by a sample-barcoded 5' primer and a J-beta primer mix, a second PCR proceeded for about 6 to 11 cycles. MiXCR was run by TCRdb on the 5' RACE reads, yielding one entry per CDR3 protein. This sample has roughly 790,000 distinct CDR3 sequences, with roughly 41% found just once. Sequenced: blood. These TCRs come from an older woman in good health.

J is TRBJ2-7 and V is TRBV20-1; 9 positions agree with TRBD2. This CDR3 spans 15 amino acids. Trimming removed 4 bases from V and 1 base from J; junction bases left unmatched: 8. CDR1 DFQATT and CDR2 SNEGSKA come from the germline V gene (reference sequence). CDR3 residues: CSATDSGSPSYEQYF. CDR3 sequence (DNA): TGCAGTGCTACCGATAGCGGGAGCCCTTCCTACGAGCAGTACTTC.

The V and J genes are TRBV2 and TRBJ1-2, with 7 bases matching TRBD1. Germline CDR1 reads SNHLY; CDR2 reads FYNNEI. V gave up 5 bases and J gave up 6 bases; unmatched junction bases: 3. The CDR3 consists of 12 residues. In nucleotides, the CDR3 is TGTGCCAGCAGTTTCCAGGGGGATGGCTACACCTTC. It is translated as CASSFQGDGYTF.

This chain uses TRBV25-1 with TRBJ2-5; D gene ambiguous. Germline V gene lookup returns CDR1 MGHDK and CDR2 SYGVNS. The CDR3 runs to 13 residues. The V end lost 5 bases, the J end lost 7 bases, and 14 bases lay between the germline ends. CDR3 sequence (DNA): TGTGCCAGCAGTTTAGGGATCAGTGGGACCCAGTACTTC. It translates to CASSLGISGTQYF.